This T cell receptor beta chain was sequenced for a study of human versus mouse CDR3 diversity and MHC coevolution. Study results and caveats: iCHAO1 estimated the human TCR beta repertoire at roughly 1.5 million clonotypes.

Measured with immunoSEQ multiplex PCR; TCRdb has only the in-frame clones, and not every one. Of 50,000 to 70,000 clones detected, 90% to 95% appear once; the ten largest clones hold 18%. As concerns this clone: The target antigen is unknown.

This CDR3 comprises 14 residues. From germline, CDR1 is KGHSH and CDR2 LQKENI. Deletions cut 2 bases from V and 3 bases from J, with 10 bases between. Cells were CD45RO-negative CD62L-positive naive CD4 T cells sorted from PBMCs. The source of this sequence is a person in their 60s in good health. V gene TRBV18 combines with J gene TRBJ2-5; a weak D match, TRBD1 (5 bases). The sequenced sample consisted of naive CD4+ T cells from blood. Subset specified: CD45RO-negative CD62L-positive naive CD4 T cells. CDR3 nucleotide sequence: TGTGCCAGCTCACCAAGGGCAGGGAAAGAGACCCAGTACTTC. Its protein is CASSPRAGKETQYF. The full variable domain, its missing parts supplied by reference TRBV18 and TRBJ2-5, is NAGVMQNPRHLVRRRGQEARLRCSPMKGHSHVYWYRQLPEEGLKFMVYLQKENIIDESGMPKERFSAEFPKEGPSILRIQQVVRGDSAAYFCASSPRAGKETQYFGPGTRLLVL.